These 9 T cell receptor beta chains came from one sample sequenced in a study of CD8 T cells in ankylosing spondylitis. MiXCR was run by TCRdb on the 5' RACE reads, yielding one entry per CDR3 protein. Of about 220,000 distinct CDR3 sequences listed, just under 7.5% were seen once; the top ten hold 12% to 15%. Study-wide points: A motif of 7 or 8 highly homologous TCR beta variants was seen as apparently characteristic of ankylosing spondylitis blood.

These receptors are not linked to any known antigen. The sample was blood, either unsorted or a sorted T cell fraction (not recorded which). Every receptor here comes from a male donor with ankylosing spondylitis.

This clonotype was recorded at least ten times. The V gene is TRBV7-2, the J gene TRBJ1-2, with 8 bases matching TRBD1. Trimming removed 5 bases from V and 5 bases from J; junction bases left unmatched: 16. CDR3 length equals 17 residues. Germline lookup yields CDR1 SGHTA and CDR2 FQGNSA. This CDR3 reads CASSHTGGASLRYGYTF. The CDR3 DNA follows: TGTGCCAGCAGCCATACAGGGGGTGCTTCGCTCCGTTATGGCTACACCTTC.

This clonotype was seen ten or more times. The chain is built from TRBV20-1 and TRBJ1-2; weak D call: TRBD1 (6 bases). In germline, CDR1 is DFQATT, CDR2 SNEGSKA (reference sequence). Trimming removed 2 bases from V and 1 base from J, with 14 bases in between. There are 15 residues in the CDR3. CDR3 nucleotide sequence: TGCAGTGCTAGAAACAGGGAATATGTTAACTATGGCTACACCTTC. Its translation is CSARNREYVNYGYTF.

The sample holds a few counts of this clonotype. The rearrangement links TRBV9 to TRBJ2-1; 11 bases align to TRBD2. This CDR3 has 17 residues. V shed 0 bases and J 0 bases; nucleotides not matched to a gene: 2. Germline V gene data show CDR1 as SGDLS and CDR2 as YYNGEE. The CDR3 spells CASSVGTSGGSYNEQFF. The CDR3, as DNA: TGTGCCAGCAGCGTAGGTACTAGCGGGGGCTCCTACAATGAGCAGTTCTTC.

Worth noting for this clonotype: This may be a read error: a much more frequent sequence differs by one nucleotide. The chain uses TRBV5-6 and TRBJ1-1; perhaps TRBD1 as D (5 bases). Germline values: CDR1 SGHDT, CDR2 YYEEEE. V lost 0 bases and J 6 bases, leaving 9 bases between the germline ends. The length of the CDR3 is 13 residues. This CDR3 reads CASSLGGRPEAFF. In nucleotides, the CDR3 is TGTGCCAGCAGCTTGGGGGGGAGGCCTGAAGCTTTCTTT.

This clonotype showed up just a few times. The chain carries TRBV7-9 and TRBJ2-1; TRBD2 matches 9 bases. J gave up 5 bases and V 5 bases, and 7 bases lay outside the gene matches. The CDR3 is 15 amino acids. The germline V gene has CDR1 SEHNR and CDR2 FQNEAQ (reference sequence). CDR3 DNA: TGTGCCAGCAGCCCCAGGGTAGCGGGAGACAATGAGCAGTTCTTC. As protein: CASSPRVAGDNEQFF. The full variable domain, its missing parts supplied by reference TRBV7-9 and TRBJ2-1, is DTGVSQNPRHKITKRGQNVTFRCDPISEHNRLYWYRQTLGQGPEFLTYFQNEAQLEKSRLLSDRFSAERPKGSFSTLEIQRTEQGDSAMYLCASSPRVAGDNEQFFGPGTRLTVL.

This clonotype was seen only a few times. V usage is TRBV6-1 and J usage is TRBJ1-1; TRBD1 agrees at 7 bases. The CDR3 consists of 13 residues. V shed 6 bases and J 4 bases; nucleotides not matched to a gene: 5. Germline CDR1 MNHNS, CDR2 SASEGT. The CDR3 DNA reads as TGTGCCAGCAGCGCACAGGGGTTCACTGAAGCTTTCTTT. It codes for CASSAQGFTEAFF.

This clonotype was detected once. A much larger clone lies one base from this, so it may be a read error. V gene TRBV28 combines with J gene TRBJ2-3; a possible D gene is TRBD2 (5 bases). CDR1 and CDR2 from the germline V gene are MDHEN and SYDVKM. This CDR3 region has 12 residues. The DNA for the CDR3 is TGTACCAGCACAGACTACGACCATACGCAGTATTTT. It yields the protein CTSTDYDHTQYF.

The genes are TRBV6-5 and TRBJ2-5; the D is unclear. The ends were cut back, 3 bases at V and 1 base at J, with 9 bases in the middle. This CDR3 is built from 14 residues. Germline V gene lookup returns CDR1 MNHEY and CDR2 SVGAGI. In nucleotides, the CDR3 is TGTGCCAGCAGTTATATCAACAGCCAAGAGACCCAGTACTTC. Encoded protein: CASSYINSQETQYF.

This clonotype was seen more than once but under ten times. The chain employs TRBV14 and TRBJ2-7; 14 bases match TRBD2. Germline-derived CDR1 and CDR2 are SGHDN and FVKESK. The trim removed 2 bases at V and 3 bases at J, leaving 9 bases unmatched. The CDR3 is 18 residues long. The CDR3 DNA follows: TGTGCCAGCAGCCAACTGACTAGCGGGAGGGCCATGGTCTACGAGCAGTACTTC. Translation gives CASSQLTSGRAMVYEQYF.